A single sample gave rise to the 10 T cell receptor beta chains below, sequenced in a study of blood T cell repertoires in COVID-19 (dated by TCRdb to 2018 to 2021). Libraries were made using the immunoSEQ multiplex PCR assay. Here the immuneACCESS table is served through TCRdb, limited to in-frame sequences with V and J called. Missing clones are a known gap in these copies; in checked studies unresolved V genes cover under half, and the rest lacks a known reason. The sample yields about 220,000 clones; 88% were counted once. Around 2.7% of the sample is in the top ten clones. The sample was PBMCs or T cells enriched from blood (not recorded which). These TCRs come from a woman in her 30s who had recovered from COVID-19.

The genes are TRBV7-2 and TRBJ2-5; possibly TRBD1 for D (5 bases). Trimming removed 2 bases at V and 1 base at J, with 8 bases between. The germline V gene encodes CDR1 SGHTA and CDR2 FQGNSA. This CDR3 contains 14 residues. CDR3 in amino acids: CASSLFRAQETQYF. CDR3 sequence (DNA): TGTGCCAGCAGCTTATTCAGGGCCCAAGAGACCCAGTACTTC.

V and J are TRBV27 and TRBJ2-7, with 12 bases lining up with TRBD2. V was clipped by 4 bases and J by 4 bases; unmatched bases: 2. This CDR3 has 14 amino acids. Germline V gene data show CDR1 as MNHEY and CDR2 as SMNVEV (reference sequence). CDR3: CASSSLAGGYEQYF. CDR3 nucleotide sequence: TGTGCCAGCAGTTCGCTAGCGGGGGGGTACGAGCAGTACTTC.

This clone was counted many times. J is TRBJ2-1 and V is TRBV6-1, with 8 bases identical to TRBD1. The junction had 7 bases not matched to a gene; V was cut back by 2 bases and J by 7 bases. The germline V gene has CDR1 MNHNS and CDR2 SASEGT. The length of the CDR3 is 15 residues. CDR3 bases: TGTGCCAGCAGTGAACTCCAGGGGGCAGGGAATGAGCAGTTCTTC. This translates into CASSELQGAGNEQFF.

As DNA, the CDR3 is TGTGCCAGCAGCTCCGCGGGGGGCGGGTATTCACCCCTCCACTTT. Its translation is CASSSAGGGYSPLHF. The rearrangement uses TRBV7-9 and TRBJ1-6; possibly TRBD1 for D (6 bases). V was trimmed by 4 bases and J by 8 bases, leaving 15 bases between them. The CDR3 extends over 15 amino acids. Germline V gene data show CDR1 as SEHNR and CDR2 as FQNEAQ (reference sequence).

Only one count was recorded for this clone. V is TRBV7-2 and J is TRBJ2-5, with 9 bases lining up with TRBD2. Germline-derived CDR1 and CDR2 are SGHTA and FQGNSA. The CDR3 contains 11 residues. The junction had 2 bases not matched to a gene; V was cut back by 6 bases and J by 9 bases. The CDR3 DNA follows: TGTGCCAGCAGGCGGGGGGGGGCCCAGTACTTC. Amino acid sequence: CASRRGGAQYF. The complete variable domain, with remaining parts taken from reference TRBV7-2 and TRBJ2-5, reads GAGVSQSPSNKVTEKGKDVELRCDPISGHTALYWYRQSLGQGLEFLIYFQGNSAPDKSGLPSDRFSAERTGGSVSTLTIQRTQQEDSAVYLCASRRGGAQYFGPGTRLLVL.

This clone was seen only once. The V call is TRBV5-1, the J call TRBJ2-5; TRBD2 might be the D (5 bases). The CDR3 contains 15 residues. Between the trimmed V and J ends, which lost 4 bases and 2 bases, there was a span of 15 bases. Germline V gene sequence: CDR1 SGHRS, CDR2 YFSETQ. CDR3 sequence (DNA): TGCGCCAGCAGCCGAACCTCGGACTTACAAGAGACCCAGTACTTC. Protein product: CASSRTSDLQETQYF.

J is TRBJ1-4 and V is TRBV7-2; 8 bases align to TRBD1. Germline V gene lookup returns CDR1 SGHTA and CDR2 FQGNSA. Unmatched junction bases numbered 6, after V lost 4 bases and J lost 8 bases. The CDR3 runs 14 residues. The CDR3 region is CASSSDRVGEKLFF. CDR3 nucleotide sequence: TGTGCCAGCAGCTCGGACAGGGTAGGAGAAAAACTGTTTTTT.

The chain recombines TRBV25-1 with TRBJ1-1; 8 bases line up with TRBD1. V gave up 3 bases and J gave up 4 bases; unmatched junction bases: 7. The CDR3 has 15 residues. Germline V CDR1 and CDR2: MGHDK, SYGVNS. The CDR3 nucleotides read TGTGCCAGCAGTGACCCGCGGACAGGGCTCACTGAAGCTTTCTTT. Translating it yields CASSDPRTGLTEAFF.

The chain uses TRBV27 and TRBJ1-5, with D unresolved. The CDR3 extends over 15 amino acids. CDR1 MNHEY and CDR2 SMNVEV come from the germline V gene (reference sequence). Trimming took 0 bases from V and 3 from J, leaving 9 bases between them. CDR3 DNA: TGTGCCAGCAGTTTATCTTTCGGGTTCAATCAGCCCCAGCATTTT. It encodes CASSLSFGFNQPQHF.

This rearrangement joins TRBV6-5 to TRBJ1-1; unclear D gene. Germline CDR1 and CDR2: MNHEY and SVGAGI. The CDR3 runs to 14 residues. The V and J ends lost 0 bases and 8 bases respectively, with 13 bases between them. CDR3 sequence: CASSYSEGRPEAFF. In nucleotides, the CDR3 is TGTGCCAGCAGTTACTCTGAGGGTCGGCCGGAAGCTTTCTTT.